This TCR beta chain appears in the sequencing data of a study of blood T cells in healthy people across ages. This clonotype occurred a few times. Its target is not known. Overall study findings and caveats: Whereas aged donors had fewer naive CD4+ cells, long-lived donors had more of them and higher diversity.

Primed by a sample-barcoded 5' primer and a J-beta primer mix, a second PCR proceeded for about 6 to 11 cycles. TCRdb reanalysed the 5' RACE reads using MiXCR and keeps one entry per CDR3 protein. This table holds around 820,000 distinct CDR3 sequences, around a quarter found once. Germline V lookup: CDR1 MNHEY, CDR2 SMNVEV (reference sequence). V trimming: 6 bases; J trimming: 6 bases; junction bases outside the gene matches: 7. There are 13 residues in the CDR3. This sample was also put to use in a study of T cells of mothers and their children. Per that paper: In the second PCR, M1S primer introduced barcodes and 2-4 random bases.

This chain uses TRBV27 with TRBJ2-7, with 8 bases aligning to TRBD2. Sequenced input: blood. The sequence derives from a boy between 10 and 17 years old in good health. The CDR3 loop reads CASSFGGDGEQYF. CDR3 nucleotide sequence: TGTGCCAGCAGCTTCGGGGGGGACGGCGAGCAGTACTTC.